Listed here is a single T cell receptor (beta chain). The antigen is not known. This sample is drawn from a study of CD8 T cells in Susac syndrome. The CDR3 is made up of 16 amino acids. V was shortened by 5 bases and J by 5 bases, with 22 bases between the two germline ends. Germline V gene sequence: CDR1 DFQATT, CDR2 SNEGSKA (reference sequence). After extraction with the RNeasy kit, about 0.45 to 1 ug of the RNA was reverse transcribed using random hexamers. An immunoSEQ multiplex PCR amplified TCR beta CDR3 over 54 Vbeta and 13 Jbeta. TCRdb fed the immunoSEQ multiplex PCR reads into MiXCR, producing one record per CDR3 protein. The table includes some 150,000 distinct CDR3 sequences, approximately 96% detected once. Regarding the study as a whole: The relatively small number of individuals in the TCR sequencing and HLA analysis was acknowledged by the study.

This sequence joins TRBV20-1 and TRBJ2-1; tentatively, D is TRBD1 (5 bases). The sequenced sample consisted of CD4+ T cells from PBMCs. The origin of this receptor is a human donor with Susac syndrome. DNA for the CDR3: TGCAGTGCTTCCCGTGGGGCTCACGGGCCCAACAATGAGCAGTTCTTC. Protein: CSASRGAHGPNNEQFF.